This T cell receptor (beta chain) was recorded in a study of CD8 T cells in ankylosing spondylitis. Findings and limits, study-wide: It appeared that ankylosing spondylitis blood was characterized by a TCR beta motif of eight highly homologous variants. In synovial fluid and blood from reactive arthritis, some motif variants were previously reported.

Quantitative 5'-RACE with molecular barcodes produced the TCR beta libraries. TCRdb itself ran the 5' RACE reads through MiXCR, one entry per CDR3 protein. In the table there are some 270,000 distinct CDR3 sequences, over 15% of which are singletons. The germline V and J ends were trimmed by 2 bases and 0 bases, with 8 bases remaining between them. Germline V gene lookup returns CDR1 SEHNR and CDR2 FQNEAQ (reference sequence). The CDR3 runs to 15 residues. As regards this clonotype: Its cognate antigen is unknown.

The source of this sequence is a male donor with ankylosing spondylitis or in good health (not recorded which). Source material: blood, either unsorted or a sorted T cell fraction (not recorded which). The chain employs TRBV7-9 and TRBJ2-1; no clear D. CDR3 sequence reads: CASSLIGSSYNEQFF. The CDR3 nucleotides read TGTGCCAGCAGCTTAATAGGCAGCTCCTACAATGAGCAGTTCTTC.